These 30 T cell receptor beta chains share one sample of origin, sequenced in a study of blood T cell repertoires in COVID-19. The protocol was immunoSEQ multiplex PCR, while the TCRdb copy is restricted to in-frame clones and leaves out a portion. The sample consists of hundreds of thousands of clones, approximately 87% of them appearing once. The specimen was PBMCs or T cells enriched from blood (not recorded which). The source of these receptors is a woman between 45 and 65 years old in a cohort exposed to, infected with or recovered from COVID-19 (not recorded which).

The DNA of the CDR3 is TGCGCCAGCAGCCAAGGACAGGGTGGGCATTCACCCCTCCACTTT. It codes for CASSQGQGGHSPLHF. V gene TRBV4-3 combines with J gene TRBJ1-6, with 7 bases that match TRBD1. The CDR3 loop spans 15 amino acids. The trim removed 1 base at V and 8 bases at J, leaving 5 bases unmatched. Germline V lookup: CDR1 LGHNA, CDR2 YSLEER.

V gene TRBV7-2 combines with J gene TRBJ2-3, with a weak D call TRBD1 (6 bases). The CDR3 length is 15 residues. Germline CDR1 is SGHTA and CDR2 is FQGNSA. V was trimmed by 6 bases and J by 6 bases, leaving 19 bases between them. CDR3 residues: CASRGTYVNRDTQYF. The CDR3 DNA is TGTGCCAGCAGGGGGACATATGTTAATCGGGATACGCAGTATTTT. The whole variable domain, remainder taken from reference TRBV7-2 and TRBJ2-3, is GAGVSQSPSNKVTEKGKDVELRCDPISGHTALYWYRQSLGQGLEFLIYFQGNSAPDKSGLPSDRFSAERTGGSVSTLTIQRTQQEDSAVYLCASRGTYVNRDTQYFGPGTRLTVL.

The rearrangement uses TRBV5-4 and TRBJ2-2; D is unresolved. The CDR3 covers 13 residues. V was clipped by 4 bases and J by 2 bases, with 6 bases between them. CDR1 SGHNT and CDR2 YYREEE come from the germline V gene (reference sequence). The CDR3 DNA reads as TGTGCCAGCAGCGCCAGAAACACCGGGGAGCTGTTTTTT. Its translation: CASSARNTGELFF.

This clone was picked up a small number of times. This chain connects TRBV10-2 to TRBJ2-7; possibly TRBD2 for D (7 bases). V was cut by 2 bases and J by 0 bases, with 11 bases left in between. Germline CDR1 reads WSHSY; CDR2 reads SAAADI. The CDR3 length is 15 residues. The CDR3 spells CASSEGGGPSYEQYF. Written as DNA, the CDR3 is TGCGCCAGCAGTGAGGGCGGGGGCCCCTCCTACGAGCAGTACTTC.

This clone was recorded once. The CDR3 DNA reads TGTGCCAGCAGCTTACCGGCTCCTAGCGGGGACACAGATACGCAGTATTTT. This sequence encodes CASSLPAPSGDTDTQYF. The V call is TRBV3-1 (or the pseudogene TRBV3-2), the J call TRBJ2-3; 9 positions agree with TRBD2. The CDR3 contains 17 residues. Germline lookup yields CDR1 LGHDT and CDR2 YNNKEL (reference sequence). Trimming removed 5 bases from V and 2 bases from J; junction bases left unmatched: 11.

The CDR3 reads CASSGGGAGGNQETQYF. In DNA, the CDR3 is TGTGCCAGCAGCGGGGGTGGAGCGGGGGGCAACCAAGAGACCCAGTACTTC. The V gene is TRBV5-4, the J gene TRBJ2-5, with 9 bases identical to TRBD2. Trimming took 4 bases from V and 0 from J; bases not matched to a gene: 10. CDR3 length: 17 residues. Germline V gives CDR1 SGHNT, CDR2 YYREEE (reference sequence).

This clone was seen a single time. The chain uses TRBV30 and TRBJ1-3; 7 bases agree with TRBD1. V was clipped by 1 base and J by 5 bases; unmatched bases: 11. Germline V gene data show CDR1 as GTSNPN and CDR2 as SVGIG (reference sequence). This CDR3 spans 16 amino acids. The CDR3 loop reads CAWSGHSTGNRNTIYF. CDR3 nucleotide sequence: TGTGCCTGGAGTGGCCATTCGACAGGGAACCGAAACACCATATATTTT.

This chain uses TRBV27 with TRBJ2-1; 8 bases are shared with TRBD2. Germline V gene lookup returns CDR1 MNHEY and CDR2 SMNVEV (reference sequence). There are 15 residues in the CDR3. The trim removed 8 bases at V and 5 bases at J, leaving 11 bases unmatched. CDR3 residues: CASGFLRGDDNEQFF. The DNA for the CDR3 is TGTGCCAGCGGATTTTTGCGGGGGGACGACAATGAGCAGTTCTTC.

The CDR3 spells CASSVLFPKRRPQSTNYGYTF. The CDR3 nucleotides are TGTGCCAGCAGCGTCCTATTCCCAAAGCGAAGACCTCAATCAACTAACTATGGCTACACCTTC. J is TRBJ1-2 and V is TRBV28; D is unclear. The CDR3 spans 21 residues. Trimming took 6 bases from V and 0 from J, leaving 32 bases between them. Germline V gives CDR1 MDHEN, CDR2 SYDVKM.

The chain carries TRBV11-2 and TRBJ2-5; no clear D. V lost 3 bases to trimming and J lost 2 bases, with 13 bases between them. The CDR3 consists of 15 residues. In germline, CDR1 is SGHAT, CDR2 FQNNGV. CDR3 nucleotide sequence: TGTGCCAGCAGCTTGGTAATCCAGTTACAAGAGACCCAGTACTTC. Translated, it gives CASSLVIQLQETQYF.

The chain is built from TRBV10-3 and TRBJ2-2, with 9 bases aligning to TRBD1. CDR3 length: 16 amino acids. Germline assignment: CDR1 ENHRY and CDR2 SYGVKD. V dropped 3 bases and J dropped 0; count of bases not matched to a gene: 2. CDR3: CAISEQGASNTGELFF. In DNA, the CDR3 is TGTGCCATCAGTGAACAGGGGGCGTCGAACACCGGGGAGCTGTTTTTT.

This chain links TRBV9 with TRBJ2-5, with a possible D match to TRBD2 (5 bases). V lost 4 bases to trimming and J lost 0 bases, with 7 bases between them. In germline, CDR1 is SGDLS, CDR2 YYNGEE. The CDR3 runs to 13 residues. CDR3 bases: TGTGCCAGCAGCCCGCGGGACCAAGAGACCCAGTACTTC. This encodes CASSPRDQETQYF.

This clone was observed a single time. The rearrangement links TRBV27 to TRBJ1-1; D gene uncertain. In germline, CDR1 is MNHEY, CDR2 SMNVEV (reference sequence). Trimming removed 6 bases at V and 4 bases at J, with 12 bases between. The CDR3 extends over 13 amino acids. The CDR3 sequence is CASSRETFTEAFF. CDR3 coding DNA: TGTGCCAGCAGCCGAGAGACTTTCACTGAAGCTTTCTTT.

This clone occurred once. This rearrangement joins TRBV12-3 or TRBV12-4 to TRBJ2-7, with 9 bases identical to TRBD1. This CDR3 spans 13 amino acids. V trimming: 3 bases; J trimming: 7 bases; junction bases outside the gene matches: 4. The CDR3 DNA sequence: TGTGCCAGCAGTTTGGGACAGGGAGGGGAGCAGTACTTC. It encodes CASSLGQGGEQYF.

The genes are TRBV4-3 and TRBJ1-4; TRBD1 agrees at 9 bases. J gave up 7 bases and V 3 bases, and 6 bases lay outside the gene matches. The V gene's germline CDR1 is LGHNA and CDR2 YSLEER. The CDR3 has 15 amino acids. Here the CDR3 DNA reads TGCGCCAGCAGCCAGATGGGACAGGGAGTTGAAAAACTGTTTTTT. Residues: CASSQMGQGVEKLFF.

The chain recombines TRBV14 with TRBJ1-6; TRBD1 aligns across 8 bases. There are 14 residues in the CDR3. The ends lost 4 bases at V and 6 bases at J; junction bases unmatched: 2. Germline CDR1 and CDR2: SGHDN and FVKESK. The CDR3 sequence is CASSPGGANSPLHF. CDR3 nucleotides: TGTGCCAGCAGCCCAGGGGGCGCTAATTCACCCCTCCACTTT.

V gene TRBV30 combines with J gene TRBJ1-3; TRBD1 might be the D (5 bases). Trimming shortened V by 3 bases and J by 2 bases, and 11 bases separated the two germline ends. Germline V CDR1 and CDR2: GTSNPN, SVGIG (reference sequence). The CDR3 covers 14 residues. For the CDR3, the DNA is TGTGCCTGGAGCCCCGAGACAGCTGGAAACACCATATATTTT. Protein product: CAWSPETAGNTIYF.

The V call is TRBV19, the J call TRBJ1-5; D perhaps matches TRBD1 (6 bases). Germline V lookup: CDR1 LNHDA, CDR2 SQIVND (reference sequence). Trimming removed 6 bases from V and 6 bases from J, with 18 bases in between. CDR3 size: 15 residues. The CDR3 loop is CASRKQGRRFQPQHF. In nucleotides, the CDR3 is TGTGCCAGTAGAAAGCAGGGGCGCCGATTTCAGCCCCAGCATTTT.

The J gene is TRBJ2-7, the V gene TRBV27; D is ambiguous. V dropped 8 bases and J dropped 9 bases, with 17 bases sitting between them. The CDR3 consists of 12 residues. Germline V gene lookup returns CDR1 MNHEY and CDR2 SMNVEV (reference sequence). Written as DNA, the CDR3 is TGTGCCAGCCAAAGCCCCGGTTCACCGCAGTACTTC. It is translated as CASQSPGSPQYF.

The chain carries TRBV7-8 and TRBJ2-7, with TRBD1 matching over 7 bases. Germline V lookup: CDR1 SGHVS, CDR2 FQNEAQ. The CDR3 covers 16 residues. V was clipped by 4 bases and J by 4 bases; unmatched bases: 13. The CDR3 DNA reads TGTGCCAGCAGCTACGACCGGACAGGTCTGGGATACGAGCAGTACTTC. The encoded protein is CASSYDRTGLGYEQYF.

This chain links TRBV4-1 with TRBJ1-2; D unresolved. V was clipped by 0 bases and J by 11 bases, with 19 bases between them. The germline gives CDR1 MGHRA, CDR2 YSYEKL. CDR3 length: 15 residues. The CDR3 region is CASSQDLSPQRPYTF. The CDR3 bases are TGCGCCAGCAGCCAAGATCTCTCACCCCAGAGGCCTTACACCTTC.

The chain joins TRBV5-1 to TRBJ2-3, with D perhaps TRBD2 (6 bases). This CDR3 is built from 13 residues. Per germline, CDR1 SGHRS and CDR2 YFSETQ. V lost 6 bases, J lost 3 bases, and 11 bases lay in between. The CDR3 DNA is TGCGCCAGCAAATTGGGGGGAACAGATACGCAGTATTTT. Translation: CASKLGGTDTQYF.

This sequence joins TRBV27 and TRBJ1-5; D is perhaps TRBD1 (5 bases). Germline values: CDR1 MNHEY, CDR2 SMNVEV (reference sequence). CDR3 length: 15 amino acids. Trimming left V 5 bases short and J 1 base short, with 12 bases between. The CDR3 nucleotides are TGTGCCAGCAGTAAGAACCCAGGGAGCAATCAGCCCCAGCATTTT. Translated, it gives CASSKNPGSNQPQHF.

This chain uses TRBV14 with TRBJ2-2; D unclear. CDR1 and CDR2 from the germline V gene are SGHDN and FVKESK. V gave up 0 bases and J gave up 5 bases, with 7 bases separating them. This CDR3 region has 14 residues. The DNA of the CDR3 is TGTGCCAGCAGCCAAGAAACGAGAACCGGGGAGCTGTTTTTT. The encoded protein is CASSQETRTGELFF.

This clone occurred a few times. The chain employs TRBV4-3 and TRBJ1-5; D is ambiguous. Germline assignment: CDR1 LGHNA and CDR2 YSLEER. This CDR3 spans 13 amino acids. V was cut by 0 bases and J by 5 bases, with 5 bases left in between. The CDR3 here is CASSQDRDQPQHF. CDR3 nucleotides: TGCGCCAGCAGCCAAGATCGGGATCAGCCCCAGCATTTT.

The chain couples TRBV7-8 to TRBJ2-2, with D perhaps matching TRBD2 (5 bases). V was clipped by 2 bases and J by 7 bases, with 8 bases between them. Germline lookup yields CDR1 SGHVS and CDR2 FQNEAQ. The CDR3 has 13 amino acids. CDR3 coding DNA: TGTGCCAGCAGCTTACGGGGTGGCGGGGAGCTGTTTTTT. It is translated as CASSLRGGGELFF.

This clone came up a few times. The genes are TRBV4-1 and TRBJ1-1, with D perhaps matching TRBD1 (6 bases). Germline V lookup: CDR1 MGHRA, CDR2 YSYEKL. V gave up 2 bases and J gave up 9 bases, with 16 bases separating them. The CDR3 has 14 residues. CDR3 residues: CASSQPQQGTQAFF. CDR3 sequence (DNA): TGCGCCAGCAGCCAACCCCAACAGGGCACCCAAGCTTTCTTT.

A few counts support this clone. The chain links TRBV19 to TRBJ1-1; TRBD1 matches at 7 bases. The CDR3 runs 18 residues. J gave up 5 bases and V 3 bases, and 18 bases lay outside the gene matches. The germline V gene has CDR1 LNHDA and CDR2 SQIVND (reference sequence). The CDR3: CASSIGQVSVVARTEAFF. In nucleotides, the CDR3 is TGTGCCAGTAGTATCGGACAGGTATCAGTTGTGGCGCGGACTGAAGCTTTCTTT.

CDR3 DNA sequence: TGTGCCAGCAGTCCCGACAGGGCGGGCTCCTACGAGCAGTACTTC. It specifies CASSPDRAGSYEQYF. This chain links TRBV2 with TRBJ2-7, with TRBD1 identical over 7 bases. The CDR3 consists of 15 residues. Germline lookup yields CDR1 SNHLY and CDR2 FYNNEI. V lost 5 bases to trimming and J lost 0 bases; unmatched junction nucleotides: 7.

V usage is TRBV4-2 and J usage is TRBJ1-1, with no clear D. The length of the CDR3 is 12 residues. Trimming removed 4 bases at V and 10 bases at J, with 13 bases between. Germline V gene lookup returns CDR1 LGHNA and CDR2 YNFKEQ. For the CDR3, the DNA is TGTGCCAGCAGCCCATCTCCGGGTCCAGCTTTCTTT. Protein sequence: CASSPSPGPAFF.